These 2 T cell receptor beta chains share one sample of origin, sequenced in a study of shared clonotypes between healthy human individuals. TCRdb keeps only in-frame clones here, not all; method: immunoSEQ multiplex PCR. The sample includes 450,000 to 500,000 clones, around 80% of them seen just once. The specimen sequenced was PBMCs. The receptors were sampled from a woman in her thirties or forties in good health. Some clones in this sample may be carry-over from other donors' samples.

As for this clone: It may be a read error: a sequence one base away is much more abundant. The same CDR3 can be traced to other DNA sequences in this sample. The V gene is TRBV7-3, the J gene TRBJ1-1; D remains ambiguous. This CDR3 is 13 amino acids long. The ends were cut back, 2 bases at V and 1 base at J, with 5 bases in the middle. The germline CDR1 and CDR2 sequences are SGHTA and FQGTGA. The CDR3: CASSLSRNTEAFF. CDR3 coding DNA: TGTGCCAGCAGCTTATCCCGGAACACTGAAGCTTTCTTT.

In the case of this clone: One base away lies a much larger clone, so this may be a sequencing read error. The CDR3 protein is CASGLSAYSGEQFF. The CDR3 DNA reads TGTGCCAGCGGTTTATCGGCCTACAGTGGTGAGCAGTTCTTC. The chain joins TRBV27 to TRBJ2-1, with D uncertain. Germline V CDR1 and CDR2: MNHEY, SMNVEV (reference sequence). The CDR3 runs 14 residues.